Below are 20 T cell receptor beta chains sequenced from a single sample in a study of blood T cell repertoires in COVID-19. The method was immunoSEQ multiplex PCR; TCRdb's version includes in-frame clones alone and lacks a portion of them. The sample includes 250,000 to 300,000 clones, approximately 92% of them seen just once. Specimen: PBMCs or T cells enriched from blood (not recorded which). These receptors originate from a young woman who had recovered from COVID-19.

The chain carries TRBV24-1 and TRBJ1-5; no definite D call. Per germline, CDR1 KGHDR and CDR2 SFDVKD. The V gene lost 0 bases and the J gene lost 9 bases, with 5 bases spanning the gap. CDR3 size: 12 residues. CDR3 loop: CATSDLNGPQHF. Here the CDR3 DNA reads TGTGCCACCAGTGATTTGAACGGGCCCCAGCATTTT.

This clone is a singleton in its sample. This rearrangement joins TRBV28 to TRBJ2-1; 16 positions agree with TRBD2. The germline V gene has CDR1 MDHEN and CDR2 SYDVKM. Unmatched junction bases numbered 10, after V lost 8 bases and J lost 6 bases. This CDR3 has 17 amino acids. The CDR3 is CASLGLAGGPRSNEQFF. CDR3 sequence (DNA): TGTGCCAGCTTGGGACTAGCGGGAGGGCCGAGGAGCAATGAGCAGTTCTTC.

The count of this clone is one. V gene TRBV19 combines with J gene TRBJ2-1; 12 bases agree with TRBD2. Germline V gives CDR1 LNHDA, CDR2 SQIVND (reference sequence). The V segment lost 7 bases and the J segment 0 bases; nucleotides outside the gene matches: 7. This CDR3 has 17 amino acids. The CDR3 protein is CASTKTSGRSSYNEQFF. DNA of the CDR3: TGTGCCAGTACTAAAACTAGCGGGAGGAGCTCCTACAATGAGCAGTTCTTC.

The gene calls are TRBV4-3 and TRBJ1-1, with TRBD1 identical over 7 bases. V was pared by 1 base and J by 2 bases, with 4 bases of the junction left unmatched. The CDR3 spans 15 residues. CDR1 is LGHNA, CDR2 YSLEER, per germline. CDR3 sequence (DNA): TGCGCCAGCAGCCAAGGACAGGGCTATAACACTGAAGCTTTCTTT. The encoded protein is CASSQGQGYNTEAFF.

The V and J genes are TRBV14 and TRBJ1-4; 8 bases align to TRBD1. Germline V gives CDR1 SGHDN, CDR2 FVKESK. The CDR3 runs 15 residues. With 1 base clipped from V and 8 bases from J, the junction kept 6 bases outside the gene matches. In nucleotides, the CDR3 is TGTGCCAGCAGCCAAGCGGACAGGGACCTCGAAAAACTGTTTTTT. Translated, it gives CASSQADRDLEKLFF.

The rearrangement joins TRBV6-5 to TRBJ1-5; D possibly corresponds to TRBD1 (5 bases). V lost 7 bases and J lost 3, with 10 bases in between. The CDR3 totals 13 residues. Germline CDR1 is MNHEY and CDR2 is SVGAGI. The CDR3 nucleotides read TGTGCCAGCAAAGGGGCCTACAATCAGCCCCAGCATTTT. This gives the protein CASKGAYNQPQHF.

This chain connects TRBV19 to TRBJ2-4; 10 nucleotides line up with TRBD2. CDR1 and CDR2 (germline): LNHDA, SQIVND (reference sequence). Germline trimming cut 8 bases from V and 8 bases from J; bases unmatched to any gene: 9. CDR3 length equals 14 residues. The CDR3 region is CASSAGGVADIQYF. The CDR3 bases are TGTGCCAGTTCAGCGGGAGGGGTTGCGGACATTCAGTACTTC.

This sequence joins TRBV27 and TRBJ1-6; D may be TRBD1 (6 bases). The CDR3 has 15 residues. The V gene's germline CDR1 is MNHEY and CDR2 SMNVEV (reference sequence). V was cut by 5 bases and J by 6 bases, with 14 bases left in between. This chain's CDR3 is CASSPHDRSNSPLHF. The CDR3 bases are TGTGCCAGCAGTCCACACGACAGGAGTAATTCACCCCTCCACTTT.

The V and J genes are TRBV19 and TRBJ1-4; no definite D call. Looked up from germline, CDR1 is LNHDA and CDR2 is SQIVND (reference sequence). The ends were cut back, 1 base at V and 7 bases at J, with 13 bases in the middle. The CDR3 runs to 15 residues. The CDR3 reads CASSIGGGHSEKLFF. The CDR3 coding sequence is TGTGCCAGTAGTATAGGGGGAGGCCACAGTGAAAAACTGTTTTTT. Supplemented by reference TRBV19 and TRBJ1-4, the full variable domain reads DGGITQSPKYLFRKEGQNVTLSCEQNLNHDAMYWYRQDPGQGLRLIYYSQIVNDFQKGDIAEGYSVSREKKESFPLTVTSAQKNPTAFYLCASSIGGGHSEKLFFGSGTQLSVL.

The chain couples TRBV19 to TRBJ2-6, with TRBD1 matching over 8 bases. Germline values: CDR1 LNHDA, CDR2 SQIVND (reference sequence). With 5 bases clipped from V and 3 bases from J, the junction kept 6 bases outside the gene matches. The CDR3 is 16 residues long. The CDR3 region is CASSGQGALGANVLTF. DNA for the CDR3: TGTGCCAGTAGTGGTCAGGGGGCGCTTGGGGCCAACGTCCTGACTTTC.

V is TRBV29-1 and J is TRBJ2-1, with D unresolved. Trimming took off 7 bases at V and 7 bases at J, with 11 bases between the two ends. This CDR3 region has 11 residues. Germline V gene data show CDR1 as SQVTM and CDR2 as ANQGSEA. The CDR3 DNA sequence: TGCAGCGGACGCAACGGGAATGAGCAGTTCTTC. It is translated as CSGRNGNEQFF.

The chain uses TRBV6-2 or TRBV6-3 and TRBJ1-4; D not certain. CDR1 MNHEY and CDR2 SVGEGT come from the germline V gene. CDR3 size: 16 residues. V lost 0 bases and J 8 bases, leaving 16 bases between the germline ends. In nucleotides, the CDR3 is TGTGCCAGCAGTTACTCGATAGGCTCCCCGGAGGAAAAACTGTTTTTT. It translates to CASSYSIGSPEEKLFF.

Only a few counts were recorded for this clone. The chain couples TRBV7-3 to TRBJ2-7; 16 bases line up with TRBD2. The CDR3 has 16 residues. Germline V gene lookup returns CDR1 SGHTA and CDR2 FQGTGA. Germline trimming cut 5 bases from V and 6 bases from J; bases unmatched to any gene: 7. The CDR3, as DNA: TGTGCCAGCAGCACGGGACTAGCGGGAGGGAAAGGCGAGCAGTACTTC. Its protein product is CASSTGLAGGKGEQYF.

The chain links TRBV19 to TRBJ1-4, with D maybe TRBD1 (5 bases). The CDR3 loop spans 13 amino acids. The V gene's germline CDR1 is LNHDA and CDR2 SQIVND (reference sequence). The germline V and J ends were trimmed by 7 bases and 11 bases, with 17 bases remaining between them. The CDR3 protein is CASNDRWVDKLFF. CDR3 nucleotides: TGTGCCAGTAACGACAGATGGGTAGACAAACTGTTTTTT.

The V call is TRBV5-1, the J call TRBJ2-7; TRBD2 agrees at 10 bases. From germline, CDR1 is SGHRS and CDR2 YFSETQ. V gave up 3 bases and J gave up 4 bases; unmatched junction bases: 7. The CDR3 contains 15 residues. This CDR3 is CASSWGAGGEYEQYF. The CDR3 DNA follows: TGCGCCAGCAGCTGGGGAGCGGGAGGGGAGTACGAGCAGTACTTC.

This clone has a single count. This sequence joins TRBV30 and TRBJ1-6, with D possibly being TRBD1 (6 bases). V lost 5 bases, J lost 7 bases, and 12 bases lay in between. The CDR3 loop spans 13 amino acids. The germline gives CDR1 GTSNPN, CDR2 SVGIG (reference sequence). CDR3 in amino acids: CAWAGTPNSPLHF. Here the CDR3 DNA reads TGTGCCTGGGCCGGGACACCAAATTCACCCCTCCACTTT.

This chain connects TRBV6-5 to TRBJ1-1, with 7 positions matching TRBD1. V lost 5 bases to trimming and J lost 7 bases; unmatched junction nucleotides: 10. From germline, CDR1 is MNHEY and CDR2 SVGAGI. The CDR3 length is 14 residues. CDR3 nucleotide sequence: TGTGCCAGCAGTACCACAGGGGCTTTAATTGAAGCTTTCTTT. This codes for CASSTTGALIEAFF.

This CDR3 reads CASSSTIGLAYNEQFF. The DNA for the CDR3 is TGTGCCAGTAGCAGCACGATTGGACTAGCTTACAATGAGCAGTTCTTC. The V and J genes are TRBV19 and TRBJ2-1, with TRBD2 identical over 8 bases. Trimming removed 6 bases from V and 4 bases from J; junction bases left unmatched: 11. The CDR3 has 16 residues. CDR1 is LNHDA, CDR2 SQIVND, per germline (reference sequence).

The chain is built from TRBV4-1 and TRBJ2-7; 13 bases map to TRBD2. Unmatched junction bases numbered 6, after V lost 2 bases and J lost 2 bases. Germline CDR1 MGHRA, CDR2 YSYEKL. CDR3 size: 17 residues. CDR3 coding DNA: TGCGCCAGCAGCCAAATACATACTAGCGGGAGGGCCTACGAGCAGTACTTC. Its translation: CASSQIHTSGRAYEQYF.

V usage is TRBV27 and J usage is TRBJ2-1; 7 nucleotides match TRBD1. The CDR3 totals 15 residues. From germline, CDR1 is MNHEY and CDR2 SMNVEV (reference sequence). The V gene end was trimmed by 6 bases and the J gene end by 3 bases; junction bases not matched to a gene: 8. This CDR3 is CASSTGTAYYNEQFF. For the CDR3, the DNA is TGTGCCAGCAGCACCGGGACAGCTTACTACAATGAGCAGTTCTTC.